These T cell receptor beta chains were read from a single sample in a study of CD8 T cells in Susac syndrome. MiXCR was run by TCRdb on the immunoSEQ multiplex PCR reads, yielding one entry per CDR3 protein. There are 150,000 to 200,000 distinct CDR3 sequences in the sample; 90% to 95% occur only once, and around 0.14% lies in the top ten. Material: CD4+ T cells from PBMCs. The receptors originated from a human donor in good health. CDR3s include the opening cysteine and the closing phenylalanine or tryptophan. Fields, in order: J gene, D gene, clone size, V gene, CDR3 DNA, CDR3 protein. D genes are given only for firm matches. The size field is filled for only some rows; it gives once, few, many or a size class.

TRBJ1-3 | TRBD1 | . | TRBV9 | TGTGCCAGCAGCCCGACAGGGAGCTCTGGAAACACCATATATTTT | CASSPTGSSGNTIYF
TRBJ1-1 | . | . | TRBV28 | TGTGCCAGCAGTTTAAGCTCCGGGAACACTGAAGCTTTCTTT | CASSLSSGNTEAFF
TRBJ2-1 | . | once | TRBV3-1 | TGTGCCAGCAGCCAAGATGTCCAGCGGTACAATGAGCAGTTCTTC | CASSQDVQRYNEQFF
TRBJ2-3 | . | . | TRBV12-3/TRBV12-4 | TGTGCCAGCAGTTTAGAGGTAGATACGCAGTATTTT | CASSLEVDTQYF
TRBJ2-3 | . | once | TRBV4-3 | TGCGCCAGCAGCCAAGATCGGCTAGCTTTCACAGATACGCAGTATTTT | CASSQDRLAFTDTQYF
TRBJ2-1 | TRBD2 | . | TRBV3-1 | TGTGCCAGCAGCTCCCGAGGAGCGGGGGGTCACAATGAGCAGTTCTTC | CASSSRGAGGHNEQFF
TRBJ2-7 | . | . | TRBV4-3 | TGCGCCAGCAGCCAAGTCTGGCAGGGCGCCTACGAGCAGTACTTC | CASSQVWQGAYEQYF
TRBJ2-5 | . | . | TRBV29-1 | TGCAGCGGTGGGGGTAAGACCCAGTACTTC | CSGGGKTQYF
TRBJ2-1 | TRBD2 | . | TRBV7-2 | TGTGCCAGCAGCCTAAGACTAGCGGTGCTCTCCTACAATGAGCAGTTCTTC | CASSLRLAVLSYNEQFF
TRBJ1-3 | . | . | TRBV9 | TGTGCCAGCAGCGTAGATCCAGGGGACGCTGGAAACACCATATATTTT | CASSVDPGDAGNTIYF
TRBJ1-2 | TRBD1 | . | TRBV4-3 | TGCGCCAGCAGCCAACAAACAGGGGGCTATGGCTACACCTTC | CASSQQTGGYGYTF
TRBJ2-7 | . | once | TRBV13 | TGTGCCAGCAGCTTAGAGGATCCGGGGGGCACCTACGAGCAGTACTTC | CASSLEDPGGTYEQYF
TRBJ2-7 | . | . | TRBV7-2 | TGTGCCAGCAGCTTAGACAGGGTCGAGCAGTACTTC | CASSLDRVEQYF
TRBJ2-1 | . | . | TRBV29-1 | TGCAGCGTTGCCTCGGGGACCAATGAGCAGTTCTTC | CSVASGTNEQFF
TRBJ1-2 | . | few | TRBV7-2 | TGTGCCAGCAGGCAAGGGGAAGGGAATGGCTACACCTTC | CASRQGEGNGYTF
TRBJ1-1 | . | . | TRBV7-9 | TGTGCCAGCAGCCCCAAACAGGGTGCGAGGGGGAACACTGAAGCTTTCTTT | CASSPKQGARGNTEAFF
TRBJ1-6 | TRBD1 | . | TRBV7-9 | TGTGCCATCGACAGGGCTTATAATTCACCCCTCCACTTT | CAIDRAYNSPLHF
TRBJ1-5 | . | . | TRBV27 | TGTGCCAGCAGTTTGGTAGTGGGGGGCGTCGGCAATCAGCCCCAGCATTTT | CASSLVVGGVGNQPQHF
TRBJ1-2 | . | . | TRBV5-1 | TGCGCCAGCAGCGAGACAGGAGACTATGGCTACACCTTC | CASSETGDYGYTF
TRBJ1-2 | . | . | TRBV14 | TGTGCCAGCAGCCAAGATCGTGGACACCTAGGCGGCTACACCTTC | CASSQDRGHLGGYTF
TRBJ2-1 | . | once | TRBV4-2 | TGTGCCAGCAGCCAAGACAGACCCAACAATGAGCAGTTCTTC | CASSQDRPNNEQFF
TRBJ1-2 | . | once | TRBV20-1 | TGCAGTGCTAGAGAAGGAGACAGGAACTATGGCTACACCTTC | CSAREGDRNYGYTF
TRBJ2-7 | TRBD1 | . | TRBV9 | TGTGCCAGCAGCGTAGGATGGGGGGACAGGGTAGGGGAGCAGTACTTC | CASSVGWGDRVGEQYF
TRBJ2-1 | . | . | TRBV6-2/TRBV6-3 | TGTGCCAGTGGGTACAGGGTCGGTGAGCAGTTCTTC | CASGYRVGEQFF
TRBJ2-2 | TRBD2 | . | TRBV6-1 | TGTGCCACGGGGACTAGCGGGGGCAGGGAGCTGTTTTTT | CATGTSGGRELFF
TRBJ1-5 | . | . | TRBV7-9 | TGTGCCAGCAGCTTATCCGGAGGACCCCAGCATTTT | CASSLSGGPQHF
TRBJ2-7 | TRBD1 | . | TRBV6-1 | TGTGCCAGCAGATCGGACAGGGGAAGTTACTACGAGCAGTACTTC | CASRSDRGSYYEQYF
TRBJ2-1 | TRBD2 | . | TRBV5-6 | TGTGCCAGCAGCTTGGACGGGGGGGAAATTTACAATGAGCAGTTCTTC | CASSLDGGEIYNEQFF
TRBJ2-7 | TRBD1 | . | TRBV6-5 | TGTGCCAGCAGACGGACAGGGGAAGGGAGTTACGAGCAGTACTTC | CASRRTGEGSYEQYF
TRBJ1-1 | TRBD1 | . | TRBV7-2 | TGTGCCAGCAGCACAGGACAGGGGTGGACTGAAGCTTTCTTT | CASSTGQGWTEAFF
TRBJ2-1 | . | . | TRBV9 | TGTGCCAGCAGCGTAGGGCAGGGTGGTGAGCAGTTCTTC | CASSVGQGGEQFF
TRBJ2-3 | . | . | TRBV14 | TGTGCCAGCAGCCAAGATCGGAAGGCGGGGCGCACAGATACGCAGTATTTT | CASSQDRKAGRTDTQYF
TRBJ2-7 | . | . | TRBV7-9 | TGTGCCAGCAGCTATCTAGCGAGCGAGCAGTACTTC | CASSYLASEQYF
TRBJ2-5 | TRBD1 | . | TRBV29-1 | TGCAGCGCTGTGCTACCGGGACAGGGTGTCGAGACCCAGTACTTC | CSAVLPGQGVETQYF
TRBJ1-2 | TRBD1 | . | TRBV12-3/TRBV12-4 | TGTGCCAGCAGTCTCGGGGACAGGCCCGGAGGCTACACCTTC | CASSLGDRPGGYTF
TRBJ2-4 | . | . | TRBV7-2 | TGTGCCAGCAGCTTAGGGGTCACTGGGAACATTCAGTACTTC | CASSLGVTGNIQYF
TRBJ2-3 | . | . | TRBV9 | TGTGCCAGCAGCGTAGCCCCCGCCAGCGATACGCAGTATTTT | CASSVAPASDTQYF
TRBJ1-1 | . | . | TRBV28 | TGTGCCAGCAGTTTATTCAGGGTGAACACTGAAGCTTTCTTT | CASSLFRVNTEAFF
TRBJ2-7 | TRBD2 | . | TRBV20-1 | TGCAGTGCTAGAGGCCGGGGGGGCAGTCTCCACGAGCAGTACTTC | CSARGRGGSLHEQYF
TRBJ1-1 | . | . | TRBV28 | TGTGCCAGCAGGCCAGACGGTCCTGAAGCTTTCTTT | CASRPDGPEAFF
TRBJ2-7 | . | . | TRBV20-1 | TGCAGTGTACCGGGACATAGCTCCTACGAGCAGTACTTC | CSVPGHSSYEQYF
TRBJ1-2 | TRBD1 | . | TRBV20-1 | TGCAGTGCTAGAGATCCCGACAGGGAGGATGGCTACACCTTC | CSARDPDREDGYTF
TRBJ2-2 | TRBD2 | . | TRBV4-3 | TGCGCCAGCAGCCAAACCCGCGGGAGTTCGAACACCGGGGAGCTGTTTTTT | CASSQTRGSSNTGELFF
TRBJ1-4 | . | . | TRBV20-1 | TGCAGTGCTAGAGCCCCGACAACTAATGAAAAACTGTTTTTT | CSARAPTTNEKLFF
TRBJ2-7 | . | . | TRBV6-6 | TGTGCCAGCAGTTACCAGGGACTCACCTACGAGCAGTACTTC | CASSYQGLTYEQYF
TRBJ2-1 | TRBD2 | . | TRBV12-3/TRBV12-4 | TGTGCCAGCAGTGAAGGGGAGGGTGAGCAGTTCTTC | CASSEGEGEQFF
TRBJ2-6 | . | . | TRBV20-1 | TGCAGTGCTAGCGATAACTCTGGGGCCAACGTCCTGACTTTC | CSASDNSGANVLTF
TRBJ2-7 | TRBD1 | . | TRBV5-1 | TGCGCCAGCAGCGCCGGGACAGGGTCCCACGAGCAGTACTTC | CASSAGTGSHEQYF
TRBJ2-5 | TRBD2 | . | TRBV29-1 | TGCAGCGGAAGTACTAGCGGGGGAGAGACCCAGTACTTC | CSGSTSGGETQYF
TRBJ2-3 | . | . | TRBV7-8 | TGTGCCAGCAGCTTAGCGTGGCAGCACACAGATACGCAGTATTTT | CASSLAWQHTDTQYF
TRBJ1-4 | . | . | TRBV9 | TGTGCCAGCAGCGCTCTACCTGGACCCGGAGGAAATGAAAAACTGTTTTTT | CASSALPGPGGNEKLFF
TRBJ2-5 | . | . | TRBV6-5 | TGTGCCAGCACCCGCGGGCAGCTCGCGGAGACCCAGTACTTC | CASTRGQLAETQYF
TRBJ2-7 | . | . | TRBV11-2 | TGTGCCAGCAGCCCAGAGCTGACCTCCTACGAGCAGTACTTC | CASSPELTSYEQYF
TRBJ1-2 | . | few | TRBV27 | TGTGCCAGCAGTTTAGGGCGGGCTAACTATGGCTACACCTTC | CASSLGRANYGYTF